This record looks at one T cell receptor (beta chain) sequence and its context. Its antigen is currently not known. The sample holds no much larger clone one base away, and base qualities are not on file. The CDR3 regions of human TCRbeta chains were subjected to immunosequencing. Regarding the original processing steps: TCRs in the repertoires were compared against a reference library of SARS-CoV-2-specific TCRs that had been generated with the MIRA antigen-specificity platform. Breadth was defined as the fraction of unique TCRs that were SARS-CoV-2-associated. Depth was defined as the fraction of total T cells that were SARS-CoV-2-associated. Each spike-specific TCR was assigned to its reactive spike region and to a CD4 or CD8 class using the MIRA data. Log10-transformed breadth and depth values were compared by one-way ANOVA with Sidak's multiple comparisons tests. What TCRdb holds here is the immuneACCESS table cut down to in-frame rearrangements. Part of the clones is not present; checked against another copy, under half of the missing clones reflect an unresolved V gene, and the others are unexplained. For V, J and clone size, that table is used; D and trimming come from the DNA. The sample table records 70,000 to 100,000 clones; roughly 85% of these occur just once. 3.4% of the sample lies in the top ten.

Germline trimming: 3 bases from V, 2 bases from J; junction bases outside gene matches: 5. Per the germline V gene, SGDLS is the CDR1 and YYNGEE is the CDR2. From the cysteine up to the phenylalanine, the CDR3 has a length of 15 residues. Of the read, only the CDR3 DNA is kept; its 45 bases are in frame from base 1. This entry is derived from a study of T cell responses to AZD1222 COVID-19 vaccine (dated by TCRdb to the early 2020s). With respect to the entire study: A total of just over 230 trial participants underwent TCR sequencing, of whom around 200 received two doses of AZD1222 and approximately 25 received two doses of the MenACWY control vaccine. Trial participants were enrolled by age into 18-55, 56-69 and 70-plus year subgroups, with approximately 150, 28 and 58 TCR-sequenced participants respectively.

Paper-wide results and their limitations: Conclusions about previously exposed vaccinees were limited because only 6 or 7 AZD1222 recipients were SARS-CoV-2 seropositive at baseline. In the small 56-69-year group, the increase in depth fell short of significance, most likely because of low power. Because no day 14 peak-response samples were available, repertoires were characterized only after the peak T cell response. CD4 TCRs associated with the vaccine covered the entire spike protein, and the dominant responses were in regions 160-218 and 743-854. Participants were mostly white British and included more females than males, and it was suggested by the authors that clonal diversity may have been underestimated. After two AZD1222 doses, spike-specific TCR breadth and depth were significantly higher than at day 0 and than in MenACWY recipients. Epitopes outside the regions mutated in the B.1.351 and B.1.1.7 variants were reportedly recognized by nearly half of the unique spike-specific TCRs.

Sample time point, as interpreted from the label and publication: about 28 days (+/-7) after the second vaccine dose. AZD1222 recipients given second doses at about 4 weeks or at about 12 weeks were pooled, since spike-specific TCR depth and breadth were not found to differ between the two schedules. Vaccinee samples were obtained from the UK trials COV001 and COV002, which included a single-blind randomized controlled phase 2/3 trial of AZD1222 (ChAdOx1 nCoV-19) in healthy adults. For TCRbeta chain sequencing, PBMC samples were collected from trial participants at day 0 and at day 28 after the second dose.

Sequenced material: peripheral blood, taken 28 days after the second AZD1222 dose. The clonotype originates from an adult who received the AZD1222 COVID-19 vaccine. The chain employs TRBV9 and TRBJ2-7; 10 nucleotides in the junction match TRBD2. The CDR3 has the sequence CASSGGAGGAYEQYF. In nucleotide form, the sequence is TGTGCCAGCAGCGGAGGAGCGGGAGGGGCCTACGAGCAGTACTTC.